This TCR beta chain is from a study of blood T cell repertoires in COVID-19 (dated by TCRdb to 2020 to 2022). Regarding the research as a whole: Samples covering the acute and convalescent phases of COVID-19 were provided by collaborators in the United States, Italy and Spain. The sample metadata nearly always contained a de-identified subject ID, COVID-19 status, age in years and sex. The samples were drawn from two sources: the first 160 participants of the ongoing ImmuneRACE study, and over 1,000 subjects contributed by 6 global collaborators. The dataset comprised deeply sampled blood TCRbeta repertoires from subjects exposed to, actively infected with, or recovered from COVID-19. The prospective study material was composed of cDNA or gDNA derived from T cells, B-cell-depleted T cells, or PBMCs. The repertoires were released in a freely available public database intended as a resource for research on the immune response to SARS-CoV-2. Where available, HLA class I and class II types were taken from metadata supplied by the sample provider and were not determined by assay-based typing. Overall results and qualifications from the work: The amount of clinical and demographic metadata varied by source and participant and was provided uncurated.

The collaborating institutions used their own protocols to collect whole blood in K2EDTA tubes. For TCRbeta analysis, collaborators shipped samples in one of three forms: frozen whole blood, isolated PBMCs, or DNA extracted from either of those sample types. The immunoSEQ Assay, a bias-controlled multiplex PCR, was used to amplify TCRbeta CDR3 regions from genomic DNA. As for how the authors treated the data: Nucleated cell counts per sample were estimated from amplification of reference gene primers within the assay. Sequence reads were collapsed and filtered to measure the absolute abundance of every unique TCRbeta CDR3 rearrangement. For each sample, productive Simpson clonality was calculated as the square root of Simpson's diversity index over productive rearrangements. Held by TCRdb, this immuneACCESS table contains in-frame sequences only and omits some clones. Under half of the omission traces to an unresolved V gene where checked; the cause of the rest is unknown. The V and J calls and clone size are taken from that table; D and trimming were inferred from the DNA. The sample has under 85,000 clones on record, about four fifths of them singletons. The biggest ten clones account for 5.3% of the sample.

There are a few counts of this clone. It has no known antigen specificity. No quality values exist for individual bases; no much larger clone is one base distant. This TCR was sampled from a man in his forties or fifties with active COVID-19. The sample comprised peripheral blood.

The nucleotides read TGTGCCAGCAGCCAGGACGTCCCCCGGGGTAATTCACCCCTCCACTTT. It specifies CASSQDVPRGNSPLHF. The sequence is built from TRBV5-4 and TRBJ1-6; the D gene is not confidently resolved. From the germline V gene (reference sequence), CDR1 is SGHNT and CDR2 is YYREEE. CDR3 length: 16 amino acids, cysteine to phenylalanine. Only CDR3 DNA is held: 48 bases, read in frame from base 1. Between the V and J ends, shortened by 4 bases and 6 bases respectively, the junction contains 17 bases.